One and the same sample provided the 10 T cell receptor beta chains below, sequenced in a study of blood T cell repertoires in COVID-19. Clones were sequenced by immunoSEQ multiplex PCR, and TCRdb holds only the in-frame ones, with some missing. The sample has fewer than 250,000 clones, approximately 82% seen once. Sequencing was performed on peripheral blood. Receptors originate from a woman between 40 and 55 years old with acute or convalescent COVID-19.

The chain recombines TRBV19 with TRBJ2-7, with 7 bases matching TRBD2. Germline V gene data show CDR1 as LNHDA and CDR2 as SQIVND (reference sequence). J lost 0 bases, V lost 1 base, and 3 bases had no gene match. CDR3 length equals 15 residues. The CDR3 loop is CASSIGGGPSYEQYF. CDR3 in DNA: TGTGCCAGTAGTATAGGCGGGGGTCCCTCCTACGAGCAGTACTTC.

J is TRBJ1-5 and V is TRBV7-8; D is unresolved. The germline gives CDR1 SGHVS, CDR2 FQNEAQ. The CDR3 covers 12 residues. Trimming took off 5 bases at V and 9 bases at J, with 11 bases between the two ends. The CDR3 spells CASSPAVGPQHF. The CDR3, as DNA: TGTGCCAGCAGCCCGGCGGTGGGGCCCCAGCATTTT.

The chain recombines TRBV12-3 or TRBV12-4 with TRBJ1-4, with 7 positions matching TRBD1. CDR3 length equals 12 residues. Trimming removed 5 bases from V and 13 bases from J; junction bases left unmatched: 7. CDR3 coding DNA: TGTGCCAGCAGTCCAGACAGGGATCCACTGTTTTTT. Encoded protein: CASSPDRDPLFF.

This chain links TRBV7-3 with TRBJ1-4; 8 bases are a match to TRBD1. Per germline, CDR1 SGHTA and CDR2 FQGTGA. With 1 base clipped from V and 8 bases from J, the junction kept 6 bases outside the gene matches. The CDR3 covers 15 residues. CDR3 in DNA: TGTGCCAGCAGCTTAAGCTCCGACAGGGGAGAAAAACTGTTTTTT. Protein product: CASSLSSDRGEKLFF.

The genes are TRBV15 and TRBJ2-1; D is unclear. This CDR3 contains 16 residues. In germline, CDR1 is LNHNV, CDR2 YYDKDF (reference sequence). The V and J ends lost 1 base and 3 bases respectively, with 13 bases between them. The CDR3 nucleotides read TGTGCCACCAGCAGAGTTCTCGCGGTGGGCTACAATGAGCAGTTCTTC. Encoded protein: CATSRVLAVGYNEQFF.

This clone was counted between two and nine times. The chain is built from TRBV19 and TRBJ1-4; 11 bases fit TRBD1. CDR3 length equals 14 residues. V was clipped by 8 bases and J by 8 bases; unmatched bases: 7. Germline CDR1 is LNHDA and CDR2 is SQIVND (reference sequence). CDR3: CASGGQGAGEKLFF. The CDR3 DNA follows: TGTGCCAGTGGCGGACAGGGGGCCGGGGAAAAACTGTTTTTT.

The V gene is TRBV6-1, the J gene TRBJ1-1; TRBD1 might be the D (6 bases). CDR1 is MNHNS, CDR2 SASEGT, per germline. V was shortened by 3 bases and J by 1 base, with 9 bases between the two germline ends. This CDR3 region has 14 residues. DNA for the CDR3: TGTGCCAGCAGTGACAGGGGTTGGAACACTGAAGCTTTCTTT. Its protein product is CASSDRGWNTEAFF.

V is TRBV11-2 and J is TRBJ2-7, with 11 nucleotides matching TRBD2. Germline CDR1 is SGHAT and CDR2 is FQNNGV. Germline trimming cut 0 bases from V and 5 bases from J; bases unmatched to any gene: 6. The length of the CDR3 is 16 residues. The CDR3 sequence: CASSLDTSGSGHEQYF. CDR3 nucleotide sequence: TGTGCCAGCAGCTTAGATACTAGCGGGAGTGGCCACGAGCAGTACTTC.

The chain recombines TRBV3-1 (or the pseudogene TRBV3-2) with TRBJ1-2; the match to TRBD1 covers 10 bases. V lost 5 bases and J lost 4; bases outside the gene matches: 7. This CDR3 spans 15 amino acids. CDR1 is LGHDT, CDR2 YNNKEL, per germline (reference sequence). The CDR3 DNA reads TGTGCCAGCAGCGACCGGACAGGGGGAAGCTATGGCTACACCTTC. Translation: CASSDRTGGSYGYTF.

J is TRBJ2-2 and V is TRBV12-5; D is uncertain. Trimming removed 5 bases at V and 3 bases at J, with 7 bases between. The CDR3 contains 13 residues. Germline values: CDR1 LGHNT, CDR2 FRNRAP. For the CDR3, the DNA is TGTGCTAGTGGTCCCCAATACACCGGGGAGCTGTTTTTT. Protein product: CASGPQYTGELFF.